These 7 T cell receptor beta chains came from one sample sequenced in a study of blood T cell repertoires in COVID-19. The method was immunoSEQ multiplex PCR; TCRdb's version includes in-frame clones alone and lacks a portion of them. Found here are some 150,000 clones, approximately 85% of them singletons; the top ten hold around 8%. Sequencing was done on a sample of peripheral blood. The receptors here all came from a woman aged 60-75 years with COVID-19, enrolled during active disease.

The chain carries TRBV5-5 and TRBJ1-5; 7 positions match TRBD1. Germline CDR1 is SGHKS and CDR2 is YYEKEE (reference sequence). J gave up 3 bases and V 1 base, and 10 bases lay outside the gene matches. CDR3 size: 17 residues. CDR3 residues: CASSLIGDRVTNQPQHF. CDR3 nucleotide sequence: TGTGCCAGCAGCTTGATAGGAGACAGGGTAACCAATCAGCCCCAGCATTTT.

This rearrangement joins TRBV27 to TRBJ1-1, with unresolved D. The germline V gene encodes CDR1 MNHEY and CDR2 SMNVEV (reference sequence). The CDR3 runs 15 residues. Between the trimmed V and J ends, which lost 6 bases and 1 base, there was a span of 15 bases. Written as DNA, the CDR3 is TGTGCCAGCAGCTGGCTGACGCGCGGGAACACTGAAGCTTTCTTT. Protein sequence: CASSWLTRGNTEAFF.

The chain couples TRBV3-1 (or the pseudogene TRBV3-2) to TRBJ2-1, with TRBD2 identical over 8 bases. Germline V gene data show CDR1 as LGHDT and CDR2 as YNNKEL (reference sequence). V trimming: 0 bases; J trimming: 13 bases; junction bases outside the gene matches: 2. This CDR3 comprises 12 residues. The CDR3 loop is CASSQERGAQFF. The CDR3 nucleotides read TGTGCCAGCAGCCAAGAGCGGGGGGCCCAGTTCTTC.

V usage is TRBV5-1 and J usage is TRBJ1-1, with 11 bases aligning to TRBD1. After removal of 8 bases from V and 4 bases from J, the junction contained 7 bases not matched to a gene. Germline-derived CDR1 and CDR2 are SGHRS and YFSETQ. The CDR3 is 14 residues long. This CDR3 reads CASGSGQGATEAFF. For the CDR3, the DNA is TGCGCCAGTGGTTCCGGACAGGGGGCCACTGAAGCTTTCTTT. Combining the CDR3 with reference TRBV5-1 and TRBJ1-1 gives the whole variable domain KAGVTQTPRYLIKTRGQQVTLSCSPISGHRSVSWYQQTPGQGLQFLFEYFSETQRNKGNFPGRFSGRQFSNSRSEMNVSTLELGDSALYLCASGSGQGATEAFFGQGTRLTVV.

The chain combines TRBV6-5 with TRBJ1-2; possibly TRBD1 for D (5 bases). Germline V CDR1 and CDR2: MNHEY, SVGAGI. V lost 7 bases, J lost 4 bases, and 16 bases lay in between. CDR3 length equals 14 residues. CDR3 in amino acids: CASTKGRGLYGYTF. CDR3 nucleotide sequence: TGTGCCAGCACTAAGGGTAGGGGCCTCTATGGCTACACCTTC.

The CDR3 spells CASSQRGTGELFF. The CDR3 DNA is TGTGCCAGCAGCCAGCGGGGGACCGGGGAGCTGTTTTTT. This chain connects TRBV3-1 (or the pseudogene TRBV3-2) to TRBJ2-2; 7 nucleotides agree with TRBD2. Germline assignment: CDR1 LGHDT and CDR2 YNNKEL (reference sequence). This CDR3 is 13 amino acids long. The V and J ends lost 3 bases and 5 bases, in that order; junction bases with no gene match: 0.

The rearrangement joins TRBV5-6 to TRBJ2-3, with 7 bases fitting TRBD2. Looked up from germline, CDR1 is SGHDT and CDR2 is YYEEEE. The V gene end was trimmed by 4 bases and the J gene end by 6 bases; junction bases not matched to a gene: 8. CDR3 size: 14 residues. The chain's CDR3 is CASSDLTSKDTQYF. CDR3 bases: TGTGCCAGCAGCGACCTGACTAGCAAGGATACGCAGTATTTT.